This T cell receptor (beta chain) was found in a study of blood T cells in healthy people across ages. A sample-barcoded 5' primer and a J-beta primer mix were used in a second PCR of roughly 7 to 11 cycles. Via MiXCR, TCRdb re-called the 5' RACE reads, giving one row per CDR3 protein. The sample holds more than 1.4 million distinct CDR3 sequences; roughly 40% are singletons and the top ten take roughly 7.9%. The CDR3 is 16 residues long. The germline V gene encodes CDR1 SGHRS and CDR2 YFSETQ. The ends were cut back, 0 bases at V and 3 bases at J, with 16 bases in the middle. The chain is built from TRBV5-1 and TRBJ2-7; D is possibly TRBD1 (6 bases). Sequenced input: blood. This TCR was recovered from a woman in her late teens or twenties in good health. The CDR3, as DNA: TGCGCCAGCAGCTTGGGGGCTGGACAGCCCTACTACGAGCAGTACTTC. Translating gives CASSLGAGQPYYEQYF.